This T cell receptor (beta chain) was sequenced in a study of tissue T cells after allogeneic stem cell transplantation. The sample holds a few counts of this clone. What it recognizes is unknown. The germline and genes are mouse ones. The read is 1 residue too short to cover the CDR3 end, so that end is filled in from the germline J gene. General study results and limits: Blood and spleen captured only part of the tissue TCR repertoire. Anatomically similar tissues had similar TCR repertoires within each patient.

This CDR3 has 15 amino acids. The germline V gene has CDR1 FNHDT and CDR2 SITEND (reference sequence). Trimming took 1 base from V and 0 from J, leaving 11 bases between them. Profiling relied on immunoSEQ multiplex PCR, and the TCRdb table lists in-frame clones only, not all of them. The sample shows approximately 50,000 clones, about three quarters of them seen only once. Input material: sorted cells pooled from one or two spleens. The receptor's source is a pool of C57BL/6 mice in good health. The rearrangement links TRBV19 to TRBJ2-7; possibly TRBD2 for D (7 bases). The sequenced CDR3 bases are TGTGCCAGCAGTATAAGGGGGGCCTTCTCCTATGAACAGTAC. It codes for CASSIRGAFSYEQY. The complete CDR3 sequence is CASSIRGAFSYEQYF.